This T cell receptor beta chain was sequenced during a study of blood T cell repertoires in COVID-19. On the study more broadly: In each case, the material was cDNA or gDNA derived from T cells, B-cell-depleted T cells, or PBMCs.

In the original processing: For nucleated cells, counts were estimated from reference gene primer amplification. TCRdb's copy holds only in-frame clones and misses some; the assay was immunoSEQ multiplex PCR. That table furnishes V, J and clone size, whereas the DNA furnished D and trimming. This sample carries about 440,000 clones, about 90% of them seen once, and the ten largest clones take 0.55% to 0.75%. The CDR3 has 13 residues. J was trimmed by 6 bases and V by 3 bases; bases with no gene match: 2. Looked up from germline, CDR1 is MRHNA and CDR2 is SNTAGT. Sequenced material: PBMCs or T cells enriched from blood (not recorded which). V and J are TRBV6-4 and TRBJ2-1, with 7 bases matching TRBD2. The sequence derives from a man between 18 and 35 years old who had recovered from COVID-19. As DNA, the CDR3 is TGTGCCAGCAGTGAGCGGGAGCCCAATGAGCAGTTCTTC. Amino acid sequence: CASSEREPNEQFF.